Each of the 17 T cell receptor beta chains below was sequenced from the same sample in a study of blood T cells in healthy people across ages. Together with a sample-barcoded 5' primer, a J-beta primer mix was included in a second PCR lasting about 6 to 11 cycles. TCRdb recomputed calls from the 5' RACE reads with MiXCR, one row per CDR3 protein. The sample yields over 1.5 million distinct CDR3 sequences, 49% seen once. Sample: blood. The source is a woman between 40 and 50 years old in good health.

As to this clonotype: A much larger clone is a single base away; this may be a read error. This CDR3 reads CAIGGGDEQYF. The DNA for the CDR3 is TGTGCTATAGGAGGAGGTGACGAGCAGTACTTC. The V and J genes are TRBV6-2 or TRBV6-3 and TRBJ2-7; D is possibly TRBD2 (5 bases). The V gene's germline CDR1 is MNHEY and CDR2 SVGEGT. CDR3 length equals 11 residues.

In this sample, this clonotype turned up a few times. The J gene is TRBJ2-1, the V gene TRBV2; tentative D call: TRBD1 (6 bases). Trimming shortened V by 10 bases and J by 0 bases, and 10 bases separated the two germline ends. The CDR3 covers 13 residues. The germline V gene has CDR1 SNHLY and CDR2 FYNNEI. The CDR3 is CANGQSSYNEQFF. The CDR3 region has the DNA TGTGCCAACGGACAGAGCTCCTACAATGAGCAGTTCTTC.

The CDR3 DNA is TGTGCCAGCAGCGGAGCAGTGGGGGCCGGGGAGACCCAGTACTTC. It is translated as CASSGAVGAGETQYF. The rearrangement uses TRBV9 and TRBJ2-5, with D tentatively TRBD1 (6 bases). Germline CDR1 and CDR2: SGDLS and YYNGEE. This CDR3 has 15 residues. Trimming left V 3 bases short and J 5 bases short, with 17 bases between.

The CDR3 DNA follows: TGCGCCACCTCTTACTCTGGCACAGATACGCAGTATTTT. It translates to CATSYSGTDTQYF. This chain uses TRBV5-1 with TRBJ2-3; no firm D call. The CDR3 extends over 13 amino acids. Looked up from germline, CDR1 is SGHRS and CDR2 is YFSETQ. V lost 9 bases, J lost 1 base, and 12 bases lay in between. Variable domain in full (rest from reference TRBV5-1 and TRBJ2-3): KAGVTQTPRYLIKTRGQQVTLSCSPISGHRSVSWYQQTPGQGLQFLFEYFSETQRNKGNFPGRFSGRQFSNSRSEMNVSTLELGDSALYLCATSYSGTDTQYFGPGTRLTVL.

This chain connects TRBV28 to TRBJ1-2, with D unclear. CDR1 is MDHEN and CDR2 is SYDVKM in the germline V gene. The ends were cut back, 10 bases at V and 4 bases at J, with 19 bases in the middle. The CDR3 has 14 residues. CDR3 residues: CAILNQDRRYGYTF. CDR3 sequence (DNA): TGTGCCATCTTAAACCAGGACCGCCGCTATGGCTACACCTTC.

The rearrangement joins TRBV7-2 to TRBJ2-5, with 7 bases aligning to TRBD2. There are 17 residues in the CDR3. J lost 3 bases, V lost 2 bases, and 12 bases had no gene match. Per germline, CDR1 SGHTA and CDR2 FQGNSA. The CDR3 coding sequence is TGTGCCAGCAGCTTACGGTACGACCTCGCGGGGGAAGAGACCCAGTACTTC. It specifies CASSLRYDLAGEETQYF.

This clonotype was seen a few times. This chain links TRBV20-1 with TRBJ2-3, with 10 nucleotides matching TRBD1. J gave up 0 bases and V 3 bases, and 3 bases lay outside the gene matches. CDR3 length: 15 residues. CDR1 is DFQATT, CDR2 SNEGSKA, per germline (reference sequence). The CDR3: CSASEDRGSTDTQYF. CDR3 coding DNA: TGCAGTGCTAGTGAGGACAGGGGGAGCACAGATACGCAGTATTTT.

The chain links TRBV6-2 or TRBV6-3 to TRBJ2-1; D is uncertain. V gave up 7 bases and J gave up 0 bases, with 10 bases separating them. The CDR3 totals 14 residues. Per germline, CDR1 MNHEY and CDR2 SVGEGT. The CDR3 sequence is CASMEMPSYNEQFF. DNA for the CDR3: TGTGCCAGCATGGAAATGCCCTCCTACAATGAGCAGTTCTTC.

This clonotype has a handful of counts. The gene calls are TRBV20-1 and TRBJ2-1; 7 bases match TRBD2. The J call could be wrong; TRBJ2-7 is a better fit for the DNA end. This CDR3 comprises 13 residues. Germline lookup yields CDR1 DFQATT and CDR2 SNEGSKA (reference sequence). The DNA of the CDR3 is TGCAGTGCTAGCGGGGGGTCCCAGGGAGAGCAGTACTTC. This translates into CSASGGSQGEQYF.

This clonotype was seen a single time. The CDR3, as DNA: TGTGCCAGCAGTTTCATACAGGGAACGGGGACCCAGTACTTC. Its translation is CASSFIQGTGTQYF. J is TRBJ2-7 and V is TRBV12-3 or TRBV12-4; D perhaps matches TRBD1 (6 bases). The J call is doubtful: the DNA matches TRBJ2-5 better. The length of the CDR3 is 14 residues.

The table lists this clonotype with a count of one. This chain uses TRBV25-1 with TRBJ2-3; TRBD1 agrees at 7 bases. J lost 5 bases, V lost 4 bases, and 12 bases had no gene match. This CDR3 comprises 16 residues. Germline V lookup: CDR1 MGHDK, CDR2 SYGVNS. The CDR3 is CASSVYRGEVRDTQYF. CDR3 in DNA: TGTGCCAGCAGTGTCTACAGGGGAGAGGTCAGAGATACGCAGTATTTT.

This chain links TRBV15 with TRBJ1-1; 7 nucleotides match TRBD1. The CDR3 is 14 amino acids. V shed 3 bases and J 0 bases; nucleotides not matched to a gene: 1. From germline, CDR1 is LNHNV and CDR2 YYDKDF (reference sequence). The CDR3 DNA reads TGTGCCACCAGCAGCGACAGGGTGAACACTGAAGCTTTCTTT. Translating gives CATSSDRVNTEAFF.

This clonotype has a handful of counts. CDR3 DNA sequence: TGTGCCAGCAGCCAGGGGGGGACCCATGGCTACACCTTC. The encoded protein is CASSQGGTHGYTF. The genes are TRBV3-1 and TRBJ1-2; TRBD1 is a possible D gene (5 bases). Germline V gene data show CDR1 as LGHDT and CDR2 as YNNKEL (reference sequence). The CDR3 contains 13 residues. Deletions cut 3 bases from V and 6 bases from J, with 11 bases between. Supplemented by reference TRBV3-1 and TRBJ1-2, the full variable domain reads DTAVSQTPKYLVTQMGNDKSIKCEQNLGHDTMYWYKQDSKKFLKIMFSYNNKELIINETVPNRFSPKSPDKAHLNLHINSLELGDSAVYFCASSQGGTHGYTFGSGTRLTVV.

This rearrangement joins TRBV20-1 to TRBJ2-1; 10 bases match TRBD2. This CDR3 has 15 residues. From germline, CDR1 is DFQATT and CDR2 SNEGSKA (reference sequence). The junction had 10 bases not matched to a gene; V was cut back by 3 bases and J by 8 bases. The CDR3 DNA reads as TGCAGTGCTAGTCGCCCTAGCGGGGGAATCGATGAGCAGTTCTTC. As protein: CSASRPSGGIDEQFF.

The chain joins TRBV20-1 to TRBJ1-2; 9 positions match TRBD1. CDR3 size: 14 residues. V shed 6 bases and J 4 bases; nucleotides not matched to a gene: 9. The germline V gene encodes CDR1 DFQATT and CDR2 SNEGSKA (reference sequence). The CDR3 reads CSAEDRGKGYGYTF. The CDR3 nucleotides are TGCAGTGCGGAGGACAGGGGCAAGGGCTATGGCTACACCTTC.

The V and J genes are TRBV5-1 and TRBJ2-4; 10 nucleotides line up with TRBD2. The V and J ends lost 2 bases and 7 bases, in that order; junction bases with no gene match: 3. The CDR3 is made up of 14 amino acids. Germline CDR1 reads SGHRS; CDR2 reads YFSETQ. This CDR3 reads CASSLAGGRNIQYF. The CDR3 region has the DNA TGCGCCAGCAGCTTAGCGGGGGGGCGTAACATTCAGTACTTC.

The chain joins TRBV28 to TRBJ2-1; D is perhaps TRBD2 (7 bases). Germline V lookup: CDR1 MDHEN, CDR2 SYDVKM. V was cut by 8 bases and J by 3 bases, with 17 bases left in between. The CDR3 length is 15 residues. CDR3 nucleotides: TGTGCCAGCCGGGTTCGGGGGGCGTACTACAATGAGCAGTTCTTC. It codes for CASRVRGAYYNEQFF.